The present T cell receptor (beta chain) was sequenced within a study of CD4 T cells in relation to SARS-CoV-2 and coronaviruses. Study as a whole: Patient ages ranged from 21 to 72, median 38.

This CDR3 region has 13 residues. The germline V gene has CDR1 SGHTA and CDR2 FQGNSA. V lost 1 base and J lost 6, with 9 bases in between. TCRdb's table, derived via immunoSEQ multiplex PCR, lists solely in-frame clones and lacks some. The sample records about 60,000 clones, 92% being singletons. V usage is TRBV7-2 and J usage is TRBJ1-2; D remains ambiguous. Material for sequencing was naive CD4+ T cells from PBMCs. Documented subset: naive CD4+ T cells isolated by negative enrichment. The TCR originated in an adult with COVID-19. The CDR3, as DNA: TGTGCCAGCAGCTTAGGGTTTGGAGATGGCTACACCTTC. This codes for CASSLGFGDGYTF. The variable domain in full, with the rest retrieved from reference TRBV7-2 and TRBJ1-2, is GAGVSQSPSNKVTEKGKDVELRCDPISGHTALYWYRQSLGQGLEFLIYFQGNSAPDKSGLPSDRFSAERTGGSVSTLTIQRTQQEDSAVYLCASSLGFGDGYTFGSGTRLTVV.